Here is one T cell receptor (beta chain) with its context. Its recognized antigen is unknown. No qualities accompany the bases; no much larger clone lies one base away. At one collaborating source in Seattle, patients were enrolled during active infection and were followed longitudinally through the course of disease. Collaborating institutions collected whole blood in K2EDTA tubes following their own protocols. For TCRbeta analysis, collaborators shipped samples in one of three forms: frozen whole blood, isolated PBMCs, or DNA extracted from either of those sample types. The data were taken from a study of blood T cell repertoires in COVID-19 (dated by TCRdb to between 2020 and 2021). Describing the broader study: Collaborator samples came from the United States, Italy and Spain and covered acute and convalescent phases of COVID-19. The prospective study material was composed of cDNA or gDNA derived from T cells, B-cell-depleted T cells, or PBMCs. The dataset comprised deeply sampled blood TCRbeta repertoires from subjects exposed to, actively infected with, or recovered from COVID-19. The repertoires were made available in a free public database intended to serve as a resource for research on the immune response to SARS-CoV-2. The samples were drawn from the first 160 participants of the ongoing ImmuneRACE study and from 1,200 or so subjects provided by 6 global collaborators. The sample metadata nearly always contained a de-identified subject ID, COVID-19 status, age in years and sex. Where HLA class I and class II types were available, the types were taken from metadata supplied by the sample provider, not from assay-based typing. What the work shows at the level of the full study, not this receptor alone: How much clinical and demographic metadata was included differed by source and by participant, and the metadata was provided uncurated.

CDR1 and CDR2 were assigned from the germline V gene (reference sequence) as SGHNT and YYREEE. The V end gives up 5 bases and the J end 4 bases, leaving 8 bases in the junction not matched to a gene. From cysteine to phenylalanine, the CDR3 is 15 amino acids long. Only CDR3 DNA remains: 45 bases, in frame from the first base. TCRbeta CDR3 regions were amplified from genomic DNA using the immunoSEQ Assay, a bias-controlled multiplex PCR. Per the authors' processing: The number of nucleated cells in each sample was estimated from the amplification of reference gene primers within the assay. Sequence reads were collapsed and filtered to measure the absolute abundance of every unique TCRbeta CDR3 rearrangement. For each sample, productive Simpson clonality was calculated as the square root of Simpson's diversity index across productive rearrangements. In TCRdb, the immuneACCESS table is reduced to in-frame sequences with V and J assigned. These tables do not hold every clone; where another copy was compared, an unresolved V gene accounts for under half, and the others remain unexplained. That table gives V, J and clone size, and the DNA gave D and trimming. The table for this sample lists under 150,000 clones; roughly nine tenths of them were counted only once. Together, the top ten hold about 4.5% of the sample.

This receptor chain uses TRBV5-4 and TRBJ2-1; 8 junctional bases match TRBD1. The receptor comes from a man between 60 and 75 years old with COVID-19, enrolled during active disease. The sample was peripheral blood. The DNA is TGTGCCAGCAGTCCAACGACAGGGGCTTACAATGAGCAGTTCTTC. This gives the protein CASSPTTGAYNEQFF.